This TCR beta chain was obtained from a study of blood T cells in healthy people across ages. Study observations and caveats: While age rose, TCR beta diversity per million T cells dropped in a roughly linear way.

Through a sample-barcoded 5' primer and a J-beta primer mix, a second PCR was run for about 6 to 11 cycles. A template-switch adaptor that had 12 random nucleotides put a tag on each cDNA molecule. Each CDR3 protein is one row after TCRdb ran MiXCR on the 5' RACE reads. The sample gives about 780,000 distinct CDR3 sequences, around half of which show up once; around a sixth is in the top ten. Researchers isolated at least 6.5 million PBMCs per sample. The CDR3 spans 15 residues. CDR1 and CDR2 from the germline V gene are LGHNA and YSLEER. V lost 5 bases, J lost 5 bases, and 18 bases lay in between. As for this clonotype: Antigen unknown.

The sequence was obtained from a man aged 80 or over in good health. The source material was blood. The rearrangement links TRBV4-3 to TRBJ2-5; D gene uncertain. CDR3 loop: CASSYKPGPSETQYF. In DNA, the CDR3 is TGCGCCAGCAGCTACAAACCGGGCCCCTCGGAGACCCAGTACTTC.